This paragraph reports one T cell receptor (beta chain). There is no known antigen for this receptor. No qualities accompany the bases; no much larger clone lies one base away. This sample is part of a study of T cell clones after liver transplantation (dated by TCRdb to between 2017 and 2020). In terms of the full investigation: ITN030ST, the source of the samples, was a randomized trial that attempted immunosuppression withdrawal within 2 years of liver transplantation. Donor-reactive T cell clones were identified using TCRbeta sequencing after a pre-transplant mixed lymphocyte reaction and were then followed in post-transplant blood. As an antigen-independent comparator for donor-reactive sequences, third party-reactive TCRbeta sequences were also identified from pre-transplant MLRs. Three of the eight recipients were HCV-positive; the others were transplanted for non-autoimmune, non-viral indications. The subjects received no induction therapy and were kept on standard immunosuppression until randomization at 12-24 months post-transplant. To count as tolerant, a recipient had to stay completely off immunosuppression for at least one year without liver enzymes climbing beyond twice the upper limit of normal. Blood samples were collected pre-transplant, pre-randomization before withdrawal, and post-randomization after either full withdrawal or failed withdrawal. A cohort of 8 liver transplant recipients was studied, of whom 3 were classified as tolerant and 5 as non-tolerant.

Unstimulated PBMCs, after thawing, were stained for CD3, CD4 and CD8 and then FACS-sorted into CD3+CD4+ and CD3+CD8+ populations. All 8 studied subjects were randomized to immunosuppression withdrawal. Genomic DNA was isolated with the Qiagen DNeasy Blood and Tissue Kit. The V and J ends are trimmed by 5 bases and 4 bases, leaving 8 bases between them. Spanning cysteine to phenylalanine, the CDR3 consists of 12 amino acids. Only the CDR3 DNA is retained, 36 bases long and in frame from the first base. Sequences SGHTA (CDR1) and FQGNSA (CDR2) are obtained from the germline V gene. Points the paper makes about the study in general: Low numbers of available donor cells limited the measurable donor-reactive repertoire in two subjects. When repertoire turnover was taken into account, detection of donor-reactive sequences was significantly reduced in 7 of 8 subjects for CD4 and in 8 of 8 subjects for CD8. Without allograft tissue specimens, donor-reactive T cells may have migrated into the graft rather than being deleted. Donor-reactive sequences decreased more than third party-reactive sequences, which suggests partial antigen-specific deletion that was not related to withdrawal success. The conclusions were considered preliminary, being limited by small, heterogeneous patient numbers and non-standardized post-transplant time points. In 5 of 8 subjects, regardless of tolerance or HCV status, circulating donor-reactive CD4 TCRbeta sequences dropped significantly post-transplant.

High-throughput TCRbeta CDR3 sequencing of frozen genomic DNA was performed by immunoSEQ, including PCR amplification, mapping, bias correction and internal controls. The original methods were these. Productive rearrangements were retained, and unique TCRbeta sequences were defined by the CDR3 nucleotide sequence together with the V and J gene. For a sequence to be called donor-reactive, it needed a frequency of at least 0.01% and at least 5-fold expansion in CFSE-low cells compared with unstimulated pre-transplant cells. Per-subject minimum frequency thresholds, based on the lowest-template unstimulated sample, ensured at least 90% detection power. Jensen-Shannon divergence between the top 1000 TCRbeta sequences post-transplant and pre-transplant was used to measure repertoire turnover. Two-sided Fisher's exact tests were used to test for changes in the detection of donor-reactive sequences. The clones in this table, taken by TCRdb from immuneACCESS, are in-frame only. Not every clone is retained; where verified, under half of the shortfall comes from an unresolved V gene, and the cause of the rest is unknown. Clonal size and the V and J genes are those of that table, whereas D and trimming came from the DNA. The sample records roughly 80,000 clones, 75% to 90% of which are singletons. 2.5% to 3.5% of the sample is held by the ten biggest clonotypes.

The sequence came from a human patient who received a liver transplant. Following transplantation, part of the T cell population may be supplied by the graft donor rather than the patient. This specimen consisted of CD4+ T cells from blood, obtained at the 22-month timepoint. The receptor chain draws on TRBV7-2 and TRBJ2-5, with no confident D gene call. The CDR3 reads CASSAQRETQYF. The nucleotides are TGTGCCAGCAGCGCACAGAGAGAGACCCAGTACTTC.